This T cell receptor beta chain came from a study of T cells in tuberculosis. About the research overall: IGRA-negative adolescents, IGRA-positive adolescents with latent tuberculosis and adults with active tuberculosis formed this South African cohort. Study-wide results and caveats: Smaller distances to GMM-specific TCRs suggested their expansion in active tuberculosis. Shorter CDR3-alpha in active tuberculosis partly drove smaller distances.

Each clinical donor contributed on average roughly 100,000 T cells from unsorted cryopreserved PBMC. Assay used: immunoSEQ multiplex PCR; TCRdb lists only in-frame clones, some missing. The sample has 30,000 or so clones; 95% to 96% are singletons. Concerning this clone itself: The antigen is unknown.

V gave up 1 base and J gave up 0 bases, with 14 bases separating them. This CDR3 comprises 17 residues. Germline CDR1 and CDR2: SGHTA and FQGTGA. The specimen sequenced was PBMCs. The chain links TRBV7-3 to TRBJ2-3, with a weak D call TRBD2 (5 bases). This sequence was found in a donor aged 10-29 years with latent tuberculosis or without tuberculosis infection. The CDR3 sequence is CASSLIGLGGSTDTQYF. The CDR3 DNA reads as TGTGCCAGCAGCTTAATTGGGCTAGGAGGTAGCACAGATACGCAGTATTTT.